This T cell receptor (beta chain) is from a study of T cells in localized non-small cell lung cancer. With regard to this clone: Antigen unknown.

Study findings and constraints: Adjacent lung had a median roughly 60 of the 100 largest tumor clones. Because only a single region of the tumor was sequenced, heterogeneity remains possible. Longer overall survival was associated with a higher density of T cells in the blood. Highest T cell clonality was seen in uninvolved adjacent lung, surpassing that measured in tumor.

This CDR3 is 16 amino acids long. Germline-derived CDR1 and CDR2 are SGHRS and YFSETQ. V was clipped by 6 bases and J by 0 bases, with 17 bases between them. Some clones are missing from TCRdb's copy, which holds only in-frame ones; the method was immunoSEQ multiplex PCR. The profile shows roughly 9,900 clones, around 92% of them singletons. This material consisted of peripheral blood, taken before any cancer treatment. This receptor was obtained from a woman aged 40-75 years with stage I squamous cell lung carcinoma. The chain links TRBV5-1 to TRBJ2-3; D unclear. CDR3 in amino acids: CASISRTGASTDTQYF. As DNA, the CDR3 is TGCGCCAGCATTTCCCGTACGGGCGCTAGCACAGATACGCAGTATTTT.